Given below is one T cell receptor (beta chain) in context. The data originate from a study of long-term antiretroviral therapy in people with HIV. Trimming removed 6 bases from V and 5 bases from J; junction bases left unmatched: 9. In germline, CDR1 is SGHTA, CDR2 FQGNSA. The CDR3 extends over 14 amino acids. Assay version v3.0 of immunoSEQ was used, and it was run at survey level. Clones were read by immunoSEQ multiplex PCR, and TCRdb kept only the in-frame ones, dropping some. This sample yields about 25,000 clones, of which around 80% are seen a single time; roughly 5% belongs to the top ten. The chain combines TRBV7-2 with TRBJ2-5; 7 nucleotides match TRBD2. This sample comprised unsorted PBMCs, obtained 3 years after starting antiretroviral therapy. The TCR originated in a young man with HIV. The CDR3 DNA sequence: TGTGCCAGCAGAGCGGGGACGAGGGATGAGACCCAGTACTTC. Protein product: CASRAGTRDETQYF.